The 30 T cell receptor beta chains presented below share a single source sample, sequenced in a study of cytomegalovirus exposure and HLA in healthy donors. The PCR was carried out with 60 Vbeta primers and 13 Jbeta primers. The repertoire was sequenced with immunoSEQ multiplex PCR; TCRdb's copy has only in-frame clones and lacks some. In the table there are some 130,000 clones, around 80% of which are singletons. The sample consisted of PBMCs. These receptors originate from a woman aged 45-60 years in good health and CMV-seronegative.

The V and J genes are TRBV2 and TRBJ2-2, with D possibly being TRBD2 (5 bases). CDR1 SNHLY and CDR2 FYNNEI come from the germline V gene. CDR3 length equals 13 residues. V was pared by 9 bases and J by 4 bases, with 12 bases between. The CDR3 nucleotides read TGTGCCAGAGAGGGCCGGGTCACCGGGGAGCTGTTTTTT. It yields the protein CAREGRVTGELFF.

This chain connects TRBV13 to TRBJ1-1; D perhaps matches TRBD1 (6 bases). Germline CDR1 is PRHDT and CDR2 is FYEKMQ (reference sequence). Trimming removed 5 bases at V and 0 bases at J, with 16 bases between. CDR3 length equals 16 residues. CDR3 protein: CASSGMDRQMNTEAFF. DNA of the CDR3: TGTGCCAGCAGCGGGATGGACAGACAGATGAACACTGAAGCTTTCTTT.

The V gene is TRBV5-1, the J gene TRBJ1-1; maybe TRBD1 (5 bases). The V end lost 0 bases, the J end lost 2 bases, and 8 bases lay between the germline ends. Germline lookup yields CDR1 SGHRS and CDR2 YFSETQ. This CDR3 comprises 14 residues. This CDR3 is CASSLVQANTEAFF. CDR3 sequence (DNA): TGCGCCAGCAGCTTGGTACAGGCCAACACTGAAGCTTTCTTT.

V and J are TRBV29-1 and TRBJ2-7; 7 nucleotides align to TRBD1. Germline lookup yields CDR1 SQVTM and CDR2 ANQGSEA. Trimming took 5 bases from V and 6 from J; bases not matched to a gene: 4. This CDR3 has 11 amino acids. In nucleotides, the CDR3 is TGCAGCGTTTCGACAGGGAGCGAGCAGTACGTC. Translating gives CSVSTGSEQYV.

Only one count was recorded for this clone. V usage is TRBV19 and J usage is TRBJ1-1, with TRBD1 as a possible D gene (5 bases). From germline, CDR1 is LNHDA and CDR2 SQIVND (reference sequence). The CDR3 runs 18 residues. The ends were cut back, 3 bases at V and 1 base at J, with 21 bases in the middle. The DNA for the CDR3 is TGTGCCAGTAGTATTAATCCGACAGTATTCCTCCCGAACACTGAAGCTTTCTTT. As protein: CASSINPTVFLPNTEAFF.

The CDR3 region has the DNA TGCGCCAGCAGCCCCGGGACTTTTGCCTACGAGCAGTACTTC. Translation gives CASSPGTFAYEQYF. This chain uses TRBV5-1 with TRBJ2-7, with TRBD2 as a possible D gene (6 bases). Germline loops: CDR1 SGHRS, CDR2 YFSETQ. With 4 bases removed from V and 2 bases from J, the gap between germline ends came to 13 bases. The CDR3 has 14 residues.

This clone has only a few counts. The chain links TRBV6-5 to TRBJ1-4; 11 nucleotides agree with TRBD1. This CDR3 contains 15 residues. The trim removed 6 bases at V and 7 bases at J, leaving 7 bases unmatched. In germline, CDR1 is MNHEY, CDR2 SVGAGI. CDR3: CASRPPGQGGEKLFF. The CDR3 DNA sequence: TGTGCCAGCAGGCCACCGGGACAGGGGGGTGAAAAACTGTTTTTT.

This clone showed up many times. This rearrangement joins TRBV10-3 to TRBJ1-1; D unclear. This CDR3 region has 15 residues. Between the trimmed V and J ends, which lost 0 bases and 5 bases, there was a span of 13 bases. CDR1 and CDR2 (germline): ENHRY, SYGVKD. CDR3 sequence: CAISESRGRGTEAFF. Written as DNA, the CDR3 is TGTGCCATCAGTGAGTCCCGGGGTAGAGGTACTGAAGCTTTCTTT.

This chain uses TRBV28 with TRBJ2-1; TRBD2 matches 10 bases. The CDR3 loop spans 13 amino acids. Germline V gene sequence: CDR1 MDHEN, CDR2 SYDVKM. Trimming took 10 bases from V and 2 from J; bases not matched to a gene: 2. For the CDR3, the DNA is TGTGCCACCCTAGCGGGAGCCTACAATGAGCAGTTCTTC. This sequence encodes CATLAGAYNEQFF.

The J gene is TRBJ2-3, the V gene TRBV4-3, with 7 bases matching TRBD2. From germline, CDR1 is LGHNA and CDR2 YSLEER. The length of the CDR3 is 14 residues. V lost 5 bases to trimming and J lost 1 base; unmatched junction nucleotides: 3. CDR3 DNA: TGCGCCAGCAGCGCACGGGGGGGCACAGATACGCAGTATTTT. Amino acid sequence: CASSARGGTDTQYF.

This clone showed up just a few times. J is TRBJ2-6 and V is TRBV5-6; TRBD1 agrees at 11 bases. With 4 bases clipped from V and 1 base from J, the junction kept 7 bases outside the gene matches. The CDR3 has 18 amino acids. Germline lookup yields CDR1 SGHDT and CDR2 YYEEEE. The CDR3 DNA follows: TGTGCCAGCAGCGCCGGGACAGGGGGACGATCTGGGGCCAACGTCCTGACTTTC. As protein: CASSAGTGGRSGANVLTF.

V gene TRBV6-4 combines with J gene TRBJ2-3, with 9 bases lining up with TRBD2. This CDR3 comprises 16 residues. Per the germline V gene, CDR1 is MRHNA and CDR2 is SNTAGT. Trimming at V came to 5 bases and at J to 1 base, leaving 7 bases not matched to a gene. The CDR3: CASSRAGGARTDTQYF. The CDR3 region has the DNA TGTGCCAGCAGTAGAGCGGGAGGAGCCCGCACAGATACGCAGTATTTT.

The chain combines TRBV7-3 with TRBJ2-1, with 7 bases aligning to TRBD2. The CDR3 has 16 amino acids. Losses at the gene ends were 4 bases for V and 0 bases for J; bases not matched to a gene: 6. In germline, CDR1 is SGHTA, CDR2 FQGTGA. CDR3 residues: CASSSAGGGSYNEQFF. For the CDR3, the DNA is TGTGCCAGCAGCTCAGCTGGCGGGGGCTCCTACAATGAGCAGTTCTTC. Combining the CDR3 with reference TRBV7-3 and TRBJ2-1 gives the whole variable domain GAGVSQTPSNKVTEKGKYVELRCDPISGHTALYWYRQSLGQGPEFLIYFQGTGAADDSGLPNDRFFAVRPEGSVSTLKIQRTERGDSAVYLCASSSAGGGSYNEQFFGPGTRLTVL.

This chain links TRBV19 with TRBJ1-4; TRBD1 aligns across 8 bases. The CDR3 is 17 residues long. Germline trimming cut 3 bases from V and 3 bases from J; bases unmatched to any gene: 9. Germline CDR1 and CDR2: LNHDA and SQIVND (reference sequence). In nucleotides, the CDR3 is TGTGCCAGTAGTATGGCTGAAGGACAGGGATCTAATGAAAAACTGTTTTTT. Its protein product is CASSMAEGQGSNEKLFF.

V and J are TRBV19 and TRBJ1-4, with TRBD1 identical over 9 bases. This CDR3 spans 13 amino acids. V trimming: 5 bases; J trimming: 13 bases; junction bases outside the gene matches: 8. CDR1 and CDR2 from the germline V gene are LNHDA and SQIVND (reference sequence). For the CDR3, the DNA is TGTGCCAGTAGTCCCGGGACAGGGTTCGGACTGTTTTTT. Protein: CASSPGTGFGLFF.

This sequence joins TRBV27 and TRBJ2-3; D is unclear. CDR1 and CDR2 (germline): MNHEY, SMNVEV (reference sequence). V dropped 5 bases and J dropped 2 bases, with 8 bases sitting between them. CDR3 size: 13 residues. CDR3 DNA sequence: TGTGCCAGCAGTCCAACTAACACAGATACGCAGTATTTT. Protein sequence: CASSPTNTDTQYF.

The V and J genes are TRBV7-3 and TRBJ2-3; perhaps TRBD1 as D (6 bases). CDR1 is SGHTA and CDR2 is FQGTGA in the germline V gene. The CDR3 has 17 amino acids. The V gene lost 5 bases and the J gene lost 3 bases, with 21 bases spanning the gap. CDR3 coding DNA: TGTGCCAGCAGCACCGATGGAACAGGGTTTTGGACAGATACGCAGTATTTT. Protein product: CASSTDGTGFWTDTQYF.

The chain has TRBV28 and TRBJ1-3; the match to TRBD1 covers 7 bases. Trimming removed 5 bases from V and 0 bases from J; junction bases left unmatched: 4. The CDR3 has 15 residues. In germline, CDR1 is MDHEN, CDR2 SYDVKM. The CDR3 region is CASSRTGISGNTIYF. DNA for the CDR3: TGTGCCAGCAGTCGGACAGGCATCTCTGGAAACACCATATATTTT.

CDR3 DNA sequence: TGCGCCAGCAGCCAAGAAGGCACAGGGATCAATGAGCAGTTCTTC. Its translation is CASSQEGTGINEQFF. This rearrangement joins TRBV4-3 to TRBJ2-1, with D perhaps TRBD1 (6 bases). Germline CDR1 is LGHNA and CDR2 is YSLEER. Between the trimmed V and J ends, which lost 0 bases and 6 bases, there was a span of 12 bases. The CDR3 is made up of 15 amino acids.

This CDR3 is CASSQDQSSGSGKNIQYF. The CDR3 nucleotides read TGCGCCAGCAGCCAAGATCAGTCTAGCGGGAGCGGAAAAAACATTCAGTACTTC. V gene TRBV4-1 combines with J gene TRBJ2-4; 10 bases are shared with TRBD2. Germline V gene data show CDR1 as MGHRA and CDR2 as YSYEKL. V was clipped by 0 bases and J by 4 bases; unmatched bases: 9. This CDR3 has 18 amino acids.

This sequence joins TRBV25-1 and TRBJ1-2; a weak D match, TRBD1 (5 bases). With 7 bases removed from V and 7 bases from J, the gap between germline ends came to 16 bases. The CDR3 covers 13 residues. Germline V gene lookup returns CDR1 MGHDK and CDR2 SYGVNS. CDR3 bases: TGTGCCAGCACCCGTGGGGGGAGTCGTGGCTACACCTTC. Its protein product is CASTRGGSRGYTF.

The V gene is TRBV7-3, the J gene TRBJ2-2; 8 bases are shared with TRBD1. Germline V gene sequence: CDR1 SGHTA, CDR2 FQGTGA. The J segment lost 1 base and the V segment lost 3 bases, leaving 4 bases of the junction unmatched. There are 16 residues in the CDR3. The chain's CDR3 is CASSFSGTGNTGELFF. Written as DNA, the CDR3 is TGTGCCAGCAGCTTCTCCGGGACAGGGAACACCGGGGAGCTGTTTTTT. The full variable domain, completed using reference TRBV7-3 and TRBJ2-2, is GAGVSQTPSNKVTEKGKYVELRCDPISGHTALYWYRQSLGQGPEFLIYFQGTGAADDSGLPNDRFFAVRPEGSVSTLKIQRTERGDSAVYLCASSFSGTGNTGELFFGEGSRLTVL.

V and J are TRBV15 and TRBJ2-1; maybe TRBD1 (8 bases). Trimming shortened V by 8 bases and J by 4 bases, and 24 bases separated the two germline ends. Germline V CDR1 and CDR2: LNHNV, YYDKDF (reference sequence). This CDR3 is built from 17 residues. CDR3 residues: CATPPYYRGGRYNEQFF. The CDR3 DNA is TGTGCCACCCCCCCTTATTACAGGGGGGGTAGATACAATGAGCAGTTCTTC. The full variable domain, with the rest looked up from reference TRBV15 and TRBJ2-1, is DAMVIQNPRYQVTQFGKPVTLSCSQTLNHNVMYWYQQKSSQAPKLLFHYYDKDFNNEADTPDNFQSRRPNTSFCFLDIRSPGLGDTAMYLCATPPYYRGGRYNEQFFGPGTRLTVL.

The sample holds one count of this clone. The rearrangement uses TRBV4-2 and TRBJ1-2; D perhaps matches TRBD1 (6 bases). This CDR3 spans 16 amino acids. The V gene's germline CDR1 is LGHNA and CDR2 YNFKEQ. Trimming shortened V by 8 bases and J by 6 bases, and 25 bases separated the two germline ends. The CDR3 coding sequence is TGTGCCAGCCAAAAGCGGGAGGGGGGCAGCGGAGATGGCTACACCTTC. Its protein product is CASQKREGGSGDGYTF.

J is TRBJ2-3 and V is TRBV9; 7 bases agree with TRBD2. With 1 base clipped from V and 6 bases from J, the junction kept 5 bases outside the gene matches. This CDR3 has 14 residues. Germline CDR1 SGDLS, CDR2 YYNGEE. CDR3: CASSVSGVRDTQYF. The CDR3 bases are TGTGCCAGCAGCGTAAGCGGGGTCCGGGATACGCAGTATTTT. Filled out from reference TRBV9 and TRBJ2-3, the complete variable domain reads DSGVTQTPKHLITATGQRVTLRCSPRSGDLSVYWYQQSLDQGLQFLIQYYNGEERAKGNILERFSAQQFPDLHSELNLSSLELGDSALYFCASSVSGVRDTQYFGPGTRLTVL.

The V and J genes are TRBV6-1 and TRBJ2-3; perhaps TRBD2 as D (5 bases). Germline values: CDR1 MNHNS, CDR2 SASEGT. V lost 0 bases to trimming and J lost 5 bases, with 15 bases between them. The CDR3 has 16 residues. CDR3 DNA sequence: TGTGCCAGCAGTGAAGCGGTGCAGCGGTGGGGAGATACGCAGTATTTT. Encoded protein: CASSEAVQRWGDTQYF.

V is TRBV30 and J is TRBJ2-7; D is ambiguous. V was shortened by 3 bases and J by 0 bases, with 9 bases between the two germline ends. The CDR3 totals 13 residues. In germline, CDR1 is GTSNPN, CDR2 SVGIG (reference sequence). The CDR3, as DNA: TGTGCCTGGAGACAGCCTCCCTCCTACGAGCAGTACTTC. Its translation is CAWRQPPSYEQYF.

The V and J genes are TRBV7-2 and TRBJ2-5, with a weak D call TRBD1 (6 bases). In germline, CDR1 is SGHTA, CDR2 FQGNSA. The CDR3 runs 14 residues. The V gene lost 2 bases and the J gene lost 9 bases, with 16 bases spanning the gap. The CDR3 DNA is TGTGCCAGCAGCTTAACGGGGCAGGGGCTTGCCCAGTACTTC. Encoded protein: CASSLTGQGLAQYF.

CDR3 sequence reads: CASSGGREATQYF. The CDR3 nucleotides read TGTGCCAGCAGTGGAGGGCGGGAAGCTACGCAGTATTTT. This sequence joins TRBV2 and TRBJ2-3, with D possibly matching TRBD2 (6 bases). V dropped 4 bases and J dropped 8 bases, with 13 bases sitting between them. CDR1 and CDR2 (germline): SNHLY, FYNNEI. The CDR3 sequence is 13 residues long.

V usage is TRBV28 and J usage is TRBJ1-2; the D gene is possibly TRBD1 (6 bases). CDR1 and CDR2 (germline): MDHEN, SYDVKM. The CDR3 runs to 14 residues. V lost 8 bases, J lost 6 bases, and 19 bases lay in between. Written as DNA, the CDR3 is TGTGCCAGCCAGCGGGGGGACAACTCTCATGGCTACACCTTC. Translating it yields CASQRGDNSHGYTF.